This TCR beta chain stems from a study of blood T cell repertoires in COVID-19. Overall study: Whether acute or convalescent, the COVID-19 samples came from the United States, Italy and Spain.

V was cut by 5 bases and J by 0 bases, with 7 bases left in between. Germline CDR1 reads MDHEN; CDR2 reads SYDVKM. The CDR3 has 13 residues. The method was immunoSEQ multiplex PCR; TCRdb's version includes in-frame clones alone and lacks a portion of them. The top ten clones hold roughly 6.7% of a sample with 200,000 to 250,000 clones, approximately 88% of them seen once. The sequenced sample consisted of peripheral blood. The source of this sequence is a woman aged 25 to 45 with COVID-19, enrolled during active disease. V and J are TRBV28 and TRBJ1-2; D might be TRBD1 (5 bases). CDR3 in amino acids: CASSPQANYGYTF. CDR3 sequence (DNA): TGTGCCAGCAGTCCACAGGCTAACTATGGCTACACCTTC.